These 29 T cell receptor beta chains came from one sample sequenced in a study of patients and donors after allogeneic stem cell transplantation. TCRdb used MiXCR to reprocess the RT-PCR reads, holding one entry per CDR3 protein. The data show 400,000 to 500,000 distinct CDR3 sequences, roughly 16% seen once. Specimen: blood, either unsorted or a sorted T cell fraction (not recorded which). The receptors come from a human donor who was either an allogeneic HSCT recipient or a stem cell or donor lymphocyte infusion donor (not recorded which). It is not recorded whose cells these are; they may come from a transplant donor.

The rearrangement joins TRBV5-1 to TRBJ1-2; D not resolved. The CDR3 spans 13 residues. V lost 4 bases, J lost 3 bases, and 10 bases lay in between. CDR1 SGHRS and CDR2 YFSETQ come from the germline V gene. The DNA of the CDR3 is TGCGCCAGCAGCCTCCAGGACTACTATGGCTACACCTTC. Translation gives CASSLQDYYGYTF.

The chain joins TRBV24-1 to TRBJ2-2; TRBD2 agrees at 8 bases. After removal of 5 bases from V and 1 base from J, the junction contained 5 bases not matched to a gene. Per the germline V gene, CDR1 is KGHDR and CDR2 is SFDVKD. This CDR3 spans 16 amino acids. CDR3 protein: CATSGVAGLNTGELFF. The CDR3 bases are TGTGCCACCAGTGGGGTAGCGGGGCTGAACACCGGGGAGCTGTTTTTT.

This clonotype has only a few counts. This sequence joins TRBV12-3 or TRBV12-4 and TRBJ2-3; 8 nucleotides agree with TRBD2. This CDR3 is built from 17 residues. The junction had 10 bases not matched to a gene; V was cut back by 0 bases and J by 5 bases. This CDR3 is CASSLARSSGHEDTQYF. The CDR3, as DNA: TGTGCCAGCAGTTTAGCGAGGTCTAGCGGGCATGAAGATACGCAGTATTTT.

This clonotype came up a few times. CDR3 coding DNA: TGTGCCAGCAGCCAGGAAGGTAGCCGCACCGGGGAGCTGTTTTTT. Translating it yields CASSQEGSRTGELFF. The chain uses TRBV3-1 and TRBJ2-2; D is uncertain. Germline V gene data show CDR1 as LGHDT and CDR2 as YNNKEL (reference sequence). The CDR3 runs 15 residues. Trimming pared 3 bases from V and 4 bases from J, leaving 12 bases between.

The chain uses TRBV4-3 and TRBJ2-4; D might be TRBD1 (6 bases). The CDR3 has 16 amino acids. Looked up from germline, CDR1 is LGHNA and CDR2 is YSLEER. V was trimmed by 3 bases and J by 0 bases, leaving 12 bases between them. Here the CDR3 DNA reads TGCGCCAGCAGCCAGGGGCGACAGGTAGCCAAAAACATTCAGTACTTC. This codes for CASSQGRQVAKNIQYF.

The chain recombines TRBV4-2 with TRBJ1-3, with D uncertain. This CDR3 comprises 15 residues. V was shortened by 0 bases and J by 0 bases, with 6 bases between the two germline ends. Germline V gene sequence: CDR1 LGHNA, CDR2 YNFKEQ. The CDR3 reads CASSQDFSSGNTIYF. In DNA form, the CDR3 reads TGTGCCAGCAGCCAAGATTTTAGCTCTGGAAACACCATATATTTT.

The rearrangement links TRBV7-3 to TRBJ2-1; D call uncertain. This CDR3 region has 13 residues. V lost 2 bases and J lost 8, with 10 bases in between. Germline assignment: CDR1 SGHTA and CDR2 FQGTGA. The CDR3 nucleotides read TGTGCCAGCAGCTTACTTCATTCGTATGAGCAGTTCTTC. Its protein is CASSLLHSYEQFF.

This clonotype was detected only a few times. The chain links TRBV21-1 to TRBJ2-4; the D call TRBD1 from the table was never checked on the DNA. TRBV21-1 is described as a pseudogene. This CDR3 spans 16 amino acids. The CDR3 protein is CASSPRDTIAKNIQYF. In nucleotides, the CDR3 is TGTGCCAGCAGCCCCCGGGACACGATAGCCAAAAACATTCAGTACTTC.

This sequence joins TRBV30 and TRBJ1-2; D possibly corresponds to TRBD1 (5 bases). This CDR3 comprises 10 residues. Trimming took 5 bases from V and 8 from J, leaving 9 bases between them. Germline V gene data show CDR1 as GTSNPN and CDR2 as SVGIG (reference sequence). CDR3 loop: CAWGQGGYTF. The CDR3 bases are TGTGCCTGGGGGCAGGGAGGCTACACCTTC.

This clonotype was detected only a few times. The CDR3 reads CASSLRRDRNTEAFF. In DNA form, the CDR3 reads TGTGCCAGCAGCTTAAGGCGGGACAGGAACACTGAAGCTTTCTTT. The chain recombines TRBV7-9 with TRBJ1-1; TRBD1 matches at 7 bases. The CDR3 runs 15 residues. V gave up 2 bases and J gave up 1 base; unmatched junction bases: 4. CDR1 and CDR2 (germline): SEHNR, FQNEAQ (reference sequence).

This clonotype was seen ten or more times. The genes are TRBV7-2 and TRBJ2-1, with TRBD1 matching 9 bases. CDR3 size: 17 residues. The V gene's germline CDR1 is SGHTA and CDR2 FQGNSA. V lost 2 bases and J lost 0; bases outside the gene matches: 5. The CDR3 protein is CASSLTTGGSSYNEQFF. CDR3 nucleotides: TGTGCCAGCAGCTTAACGACAGGGGGGAGCTCCTACAATGAGCAGTTCTTC. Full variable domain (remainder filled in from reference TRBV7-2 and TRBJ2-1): GAGVSQSPSNKVTEKGKDVELRCDPISGHTALYWYRQSLGQGLEFLIYFQGNSAPDKSGLPSDRFSAERTGGSVSTLTIQRTQQEDSAVYLCASSLTTGGSSYNEQFFGPGTRLTVL.

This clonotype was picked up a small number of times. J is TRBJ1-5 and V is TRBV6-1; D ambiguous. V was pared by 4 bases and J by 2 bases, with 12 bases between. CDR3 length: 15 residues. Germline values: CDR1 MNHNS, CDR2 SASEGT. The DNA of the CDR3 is TGTGCCAGCAGTGTCACGGACGGCCGCAATCAGCCCCAGCATTTT. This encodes CASSVTDGRNQPQHF.

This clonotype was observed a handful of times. This CDR3 reads CASSIKGYEQYF. The CDR3 nucleotides read TGTGCCAGCAGTATTAAAGGCTACGAGCAGTACTTC. The rearrangement joins TRBV12-3 or TRBV12-4 to TRBJ2-7; D unresolved. The CDR3 has 12 residues. V lost 5 bases and J 3 bases, leaving 8 bases between the germline ends.

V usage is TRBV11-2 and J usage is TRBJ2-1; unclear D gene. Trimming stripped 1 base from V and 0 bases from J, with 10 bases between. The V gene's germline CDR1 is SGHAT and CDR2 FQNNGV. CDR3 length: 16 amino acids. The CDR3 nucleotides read TGTGCCAGCAGCTTAGTTACACTGAGCTCCTACAATGAGCAGTTCTTC. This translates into CASSLVTLSSYNEQFF.

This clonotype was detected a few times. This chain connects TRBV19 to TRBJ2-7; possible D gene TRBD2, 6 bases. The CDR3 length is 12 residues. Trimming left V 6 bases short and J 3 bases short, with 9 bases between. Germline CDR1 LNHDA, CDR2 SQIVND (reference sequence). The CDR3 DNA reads TGTGCCAGTAGCGGGAGTCTCTACGAGCAGTACTTC. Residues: CASSGSLYEQYF.

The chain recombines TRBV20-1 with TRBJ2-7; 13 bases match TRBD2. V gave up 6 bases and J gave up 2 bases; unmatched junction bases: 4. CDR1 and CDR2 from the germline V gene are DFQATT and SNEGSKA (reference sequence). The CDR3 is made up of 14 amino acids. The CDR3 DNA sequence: TGCAGTGCCAGGACTAGCGGGGGACCCTACGAGCAGTACTTC. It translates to CSARTSGGPYEQYF.

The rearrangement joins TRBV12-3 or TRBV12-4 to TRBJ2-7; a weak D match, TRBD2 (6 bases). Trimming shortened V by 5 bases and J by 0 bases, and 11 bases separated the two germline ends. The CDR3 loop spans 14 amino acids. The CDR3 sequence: CASSRDWSSYEQYF. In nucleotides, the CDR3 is TGTGCCAGCAGTCGGGACTGGAGCTCCTACGAGCAGTACTTC.

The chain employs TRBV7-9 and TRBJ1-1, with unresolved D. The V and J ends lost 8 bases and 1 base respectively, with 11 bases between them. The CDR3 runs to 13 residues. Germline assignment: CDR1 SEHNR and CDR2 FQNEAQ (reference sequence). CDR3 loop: CASQGPGNTEAFF. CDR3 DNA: TGTGCCAGCCAAGGTCCTGGGAACACTGAAGCTTTCTTT.

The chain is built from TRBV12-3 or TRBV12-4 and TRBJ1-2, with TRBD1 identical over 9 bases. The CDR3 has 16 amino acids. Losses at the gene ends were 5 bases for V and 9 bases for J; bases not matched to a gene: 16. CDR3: CASSERGQGGGYCYTF. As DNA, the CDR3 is TGTGCCAGCAGTGAAAGGGGACAGGGAGGGGGGTATTGCTACACCTTC.

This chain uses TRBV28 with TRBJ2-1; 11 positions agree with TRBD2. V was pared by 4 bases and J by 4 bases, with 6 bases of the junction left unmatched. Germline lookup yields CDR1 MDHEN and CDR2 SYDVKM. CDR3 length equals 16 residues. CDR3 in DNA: TGTGCCAGCAGTTCGTTGGTAGCGGGAGGGTACAATGAGCAGTTCTTC. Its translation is CASSSLVAGGYNEQFF.

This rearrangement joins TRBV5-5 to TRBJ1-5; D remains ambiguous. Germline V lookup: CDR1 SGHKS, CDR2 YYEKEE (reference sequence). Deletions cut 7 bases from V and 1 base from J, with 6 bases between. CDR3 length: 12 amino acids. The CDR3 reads CASGESNQPQHF. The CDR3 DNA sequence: TGTGCCAGCGGGGAGAGCAATCAGCCCCAGCATTTT.

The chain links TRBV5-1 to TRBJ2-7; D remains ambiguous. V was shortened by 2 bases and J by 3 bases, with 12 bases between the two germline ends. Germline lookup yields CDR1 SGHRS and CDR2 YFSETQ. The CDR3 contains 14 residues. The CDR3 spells CASSFKGSFYEQYF. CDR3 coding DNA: TGCGCCAGCAGCTTCAAGGGCAGCTTCTACGAGCAGTACTTC.

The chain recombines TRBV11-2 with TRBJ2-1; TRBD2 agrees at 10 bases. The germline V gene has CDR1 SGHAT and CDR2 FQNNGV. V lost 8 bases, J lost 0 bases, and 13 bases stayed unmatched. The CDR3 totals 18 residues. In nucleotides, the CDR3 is TGTGCCAGCGGTCGACTAGCGGGTCCTTCTAGCTCCTACAATGAGCAGTTCTTC. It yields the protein CASGRLAGPSSSYNEQFF.

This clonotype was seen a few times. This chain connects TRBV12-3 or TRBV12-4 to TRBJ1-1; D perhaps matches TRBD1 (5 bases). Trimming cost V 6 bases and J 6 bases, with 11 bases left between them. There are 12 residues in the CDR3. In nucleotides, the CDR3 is TGTGCCAGCAGGCCCGGAGGGGCTGAAGCTTTCTTT. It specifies CASRPGGAEAFF.

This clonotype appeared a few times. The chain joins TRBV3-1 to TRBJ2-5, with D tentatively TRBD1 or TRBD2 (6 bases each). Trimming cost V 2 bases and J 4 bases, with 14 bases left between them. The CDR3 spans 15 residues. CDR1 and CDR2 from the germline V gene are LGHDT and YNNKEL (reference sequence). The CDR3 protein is CASSQRGDRRETQYF. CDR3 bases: TGTGCCAGCAGCCAAAGGGGGGACCGAAGAGAGACCCAGTACTTC.

In nucleotides, the CDR3 is TGTGCCAGCAGCCCCGGGGGAGCGTGGAAGTACTTC. Its protein product is CASSPGGAWKYF. J is TRBJ2-7 and V is TRBV6-2 or TRBV6-3; D perhaps matches TRBD2 (6 bases). The CDR3 loop spans 12 amino acids. The ends were cut back, 6 bases at V and 11 bases at J, with 17 bases in the middle. Germline V gives CDR1 MNHEY, CDR2 SVGEGT.

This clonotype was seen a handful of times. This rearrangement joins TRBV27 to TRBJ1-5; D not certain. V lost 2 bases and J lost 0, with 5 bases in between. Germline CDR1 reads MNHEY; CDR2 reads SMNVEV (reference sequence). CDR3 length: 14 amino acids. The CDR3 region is CASSLRPSNQPQHF. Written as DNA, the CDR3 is TGTGCCAGCAGTTTAAGGCCTAGCAATCAGCCCCAGCATTTT.

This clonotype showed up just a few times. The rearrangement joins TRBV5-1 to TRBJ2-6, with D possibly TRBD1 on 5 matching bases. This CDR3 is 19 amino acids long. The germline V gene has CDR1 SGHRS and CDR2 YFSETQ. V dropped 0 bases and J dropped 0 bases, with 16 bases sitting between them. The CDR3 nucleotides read TGCGCCAGCAGCTTGGGAATCTTGTGGACAACCTCTGGGGCCAACGTCCTGACTTTC. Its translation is CASSLGILWTTSGANVLTF.

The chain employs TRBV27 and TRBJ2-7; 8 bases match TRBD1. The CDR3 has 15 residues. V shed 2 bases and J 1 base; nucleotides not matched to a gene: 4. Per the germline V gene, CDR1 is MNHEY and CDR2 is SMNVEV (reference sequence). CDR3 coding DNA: TGTGCCAGCAGTTTAGGCAGGGGGCTTTCCTACGAGCAGTACTTC. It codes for CASSLGRGLSYEQYF.